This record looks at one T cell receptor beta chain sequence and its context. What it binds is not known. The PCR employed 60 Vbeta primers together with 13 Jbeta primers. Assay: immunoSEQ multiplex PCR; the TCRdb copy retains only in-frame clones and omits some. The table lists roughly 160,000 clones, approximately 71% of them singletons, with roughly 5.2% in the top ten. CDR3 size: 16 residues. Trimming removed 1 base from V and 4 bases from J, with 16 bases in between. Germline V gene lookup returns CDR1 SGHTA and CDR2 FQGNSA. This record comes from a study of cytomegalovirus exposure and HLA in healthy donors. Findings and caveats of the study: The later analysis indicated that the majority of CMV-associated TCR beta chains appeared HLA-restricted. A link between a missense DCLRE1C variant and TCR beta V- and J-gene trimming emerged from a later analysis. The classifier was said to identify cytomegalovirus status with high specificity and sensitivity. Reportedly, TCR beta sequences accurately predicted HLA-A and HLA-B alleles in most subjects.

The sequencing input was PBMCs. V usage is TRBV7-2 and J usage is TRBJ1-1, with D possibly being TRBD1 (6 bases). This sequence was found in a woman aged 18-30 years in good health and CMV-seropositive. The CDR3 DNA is TGTGCCAGCAGCTTAGGTTCAGGCCAGGGGAGCACTGAAGCTTTCTTT. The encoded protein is CASSLGSGQGSTEAFF.